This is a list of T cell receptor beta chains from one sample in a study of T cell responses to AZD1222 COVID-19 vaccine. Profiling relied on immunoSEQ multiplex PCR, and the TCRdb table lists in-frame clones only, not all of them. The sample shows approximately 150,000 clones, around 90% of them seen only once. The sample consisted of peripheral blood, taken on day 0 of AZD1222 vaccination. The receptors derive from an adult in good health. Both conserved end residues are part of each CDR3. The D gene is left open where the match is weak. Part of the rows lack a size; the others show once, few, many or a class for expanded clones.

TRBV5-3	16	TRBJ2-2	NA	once	TGTGCCAGAAGCTCTGGGGGCCGGGGGCACAGCGGGGAGCTGTTTTTT	CARSSGGRGHSGELFF
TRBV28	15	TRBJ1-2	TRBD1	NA	TGTGCCAGCCGCCTTCGGCAGGGGGCTGCATATGGCTACACCTTC	CASRLRQGAAYGYTF
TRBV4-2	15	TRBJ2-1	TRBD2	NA	TGTGCCAGCAGCCAAGCGACTAGCGGGAGAAATGAGCAGTTCTTC	CASSQATSGRNEQFF
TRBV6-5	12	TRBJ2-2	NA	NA	TGTGCCAGCAGTTCCCACACCGGGGAGCTGTTTTTT	CASSSHTGELFF
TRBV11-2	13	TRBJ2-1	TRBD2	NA	TGTGCCAGCAGCCTAGGACTAGCCGGTGAGCAGTTCTTC	CASSLGLAGEQFF
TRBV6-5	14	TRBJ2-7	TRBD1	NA	TGTGCCAGCAGTTACGGGGAGACAGGGCCCGAGCAGTACTTC	CASSYGETGPEQYF
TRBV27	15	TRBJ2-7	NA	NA	TGTGCCAGCAGACATGGAGTTAGGGGCTCCTACGAGCAGTACTTC	CASRHGVRGSYEQYF
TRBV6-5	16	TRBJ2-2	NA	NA	TGTGCCAGCAGTTACACCGGGACTTTAGACACCGGGGAGCTGTTTTTT	CASSYTGTLDTGELFF
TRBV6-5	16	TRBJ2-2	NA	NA	TGTGCCAGCAGTTTTTACCGGCCAGCCTCCACCGGGGAGCTGTTTTTT	CASSFYRPASTGELFF
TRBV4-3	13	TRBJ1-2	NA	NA	TGCGCCAGCAGCCACCCAGGGACCTATGGCTACACCTTC	CASSHPGTYGYTF
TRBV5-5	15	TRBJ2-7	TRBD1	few	TGTGCCAGCAGCTTGGTGGGACAGGGGAACTACGAGCAGTACTTC	CASSLVGQGNYEQYF
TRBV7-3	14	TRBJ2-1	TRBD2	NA	TGTGCCAGCAGCTTAATCCCGGGAGGTAATGAGCAGTTCTTC	CASSLIPGGNEQFF
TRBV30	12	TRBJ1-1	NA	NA	TGTGCCTGGAAAGCGGATACCACTGAAGCTTTCTTT	CAWKADTTEAFF
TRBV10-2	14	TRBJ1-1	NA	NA	TGCGCCAGCACTTCCGGGACAACGAACACTGAAGCTTTCTTT	CASTSGTTNTEAFF
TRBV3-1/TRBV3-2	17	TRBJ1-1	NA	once	TGTGCCAGCAGCCATCGGAGGGGAAGGGTAACGAACACTGAAGCTTTCTTT	CASSHRRGRVTNTEAFF
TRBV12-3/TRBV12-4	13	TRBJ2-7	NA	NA	TGTGCCAGCAGCCCCCCCGGGGCGAGCGAGCAGTACTTC	CASSPPGASEQYF
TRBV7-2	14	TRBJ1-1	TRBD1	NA	TGTGCCAGCAGCTTAGGGGGACAGGGGCTTGAAGCTTTCTTT	CASSLGGQGLEAFF
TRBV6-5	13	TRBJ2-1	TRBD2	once	TGTGCCACCGGACTAGCCTCCTACAATGAGCAGTTCTTC	CATGLASYNEQFF
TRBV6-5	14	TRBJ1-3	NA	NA	TGTGCCAGCAGACGCCTAACCTCTGGAAACACCATATATTTT	CASRRLTSGNTIYF
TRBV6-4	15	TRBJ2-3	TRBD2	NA	TGTGCCAGCAGTGTGGGACTAGGTCCAACAGATACGCAGTATTTT	CASSVGLGPTDTQYF
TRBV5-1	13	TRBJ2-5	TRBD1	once	TGCGCCAGCAACAGGGGACGTGGGGAGACCCAGTACTTC	CASNRGRGETQYF
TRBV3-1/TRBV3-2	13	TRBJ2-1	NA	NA	TGTGCCAGCAGCCTAGGCCCAGGCTATGAGCAGTTCTTC	CASSLGPGYEQFF
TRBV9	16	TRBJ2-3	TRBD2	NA	TGTGCCAGCAGCGTAGCTACTAGCGGGATCACAGATACGCAGTATTTT	CASSVATSGITDTQYF
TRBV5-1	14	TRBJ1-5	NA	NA	TGCGCCAGCAGCTTGGACCAGGGAAGTCAGCCCCAGCATTTT	CASSLDQGSQPQHF
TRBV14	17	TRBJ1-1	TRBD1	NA	TGTGCCAGCAGCCAAGATGGGGGGACAGGGTATAACACTGAAGCTTTCTTT	CASSQDGGTGYNTEAFF
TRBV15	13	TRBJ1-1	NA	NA	TGTGCCACCAGCCGCGTGGCAAACACTGAAGCTTTCTTT	CATSRVANTEAFF
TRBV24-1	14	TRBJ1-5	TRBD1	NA	TGTGCCACCAGCGGCAGGGGGCCTTTGGAGCCCCAGCATTTT	CATSGRGPLEPQHF
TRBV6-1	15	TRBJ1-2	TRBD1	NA	TGTGCCAGCAGTGAGAAACAGGGGCTTGACTATGGCTACACCTTC	CASSEKQGLDYGYTF
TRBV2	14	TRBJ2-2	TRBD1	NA	TGTGCCACCAAGGGGACAGCGAACACCGGGGAGCTGTTTTTT	CATKGTANTGELFF
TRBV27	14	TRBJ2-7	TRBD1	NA	TGTGCCAGCAGTTTATTCGACAGGGGCGACGAGCAGTACTTC	CASSLFDRGDEQYF
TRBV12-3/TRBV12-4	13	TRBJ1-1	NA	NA	TGTGCCAGCTCCGGCGGTCGGAACACTGAAGCTTTCTTT	CASSGGRNTEAFF
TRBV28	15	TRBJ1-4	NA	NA	TGTGCCAGCATCCCCGGTGGGGCCCCGAATGAAAAACTGTTTTTT	CASIPGGAPNEKLFF
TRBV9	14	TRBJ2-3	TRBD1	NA	TGTGCCAGCAGCGCGACAGGGTTCACAGATACGCAGTATTTT	CASSATGFTDTQYF
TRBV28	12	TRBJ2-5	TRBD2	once	TGTGGAAGCGGGGGTGGGTCAAAGACCCAGTACTTC	CGSGGGSKTQYF
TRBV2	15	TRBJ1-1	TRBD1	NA	TGTGCCAGCGACCGGGACAGGGGAATGAACACTGAAGCTTTCTTT	CASDRDRGMNTEAFF
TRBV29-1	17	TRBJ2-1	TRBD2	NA	TGCAGCGTCAGATTCCCCGAGAGCGGGAGGGCCTACAATGAGCAGTTCTTC	CSVRFPESGRAYNEQFF
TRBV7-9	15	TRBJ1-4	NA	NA	TGTGCCAGCAGCTTAGGCAGAGCAACTAATGAAAAACTGTTTTTT	CASSLGRATNEKLFF
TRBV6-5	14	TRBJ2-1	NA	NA	TGTGCCAGCAGTTACGACGTGAAGATGGATGAGCAGTTCTTC	CASSYDVKMDEQFF
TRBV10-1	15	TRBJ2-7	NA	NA	TGCGCCAGCAGTGATGGGCAGACGGAAAGGTACGAGCAGTACTTC	CASSDGQTERYEQYF
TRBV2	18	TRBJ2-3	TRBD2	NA	TGTGCCAGCTCCGTAACTAGCGGGAGGGCCTCGGGCACAGATACGCAGTATTTT	CASSVTSGRASGTDTQYF
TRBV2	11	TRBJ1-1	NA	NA	TGTGCCAGCAGGGGGCGCACTGAAGCTTTCTTT	CASRGRTEAFF
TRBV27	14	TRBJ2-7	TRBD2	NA	TGTGCCAGCTCCCCCGGGACTAGCGGGAGCGAGCAGTACTTC	CASSPGTSGSEQYF
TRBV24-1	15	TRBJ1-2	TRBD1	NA	TGTGCCACCAGTGATTCGGTGGGGACAGGGGATGGCTACACCTTC	CATSDSVGTGDGYTF
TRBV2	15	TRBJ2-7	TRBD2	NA	TGTGCCAGCAGAACCGGGACTAGCGAATCCTACGAGCAGTACTTC	CASRTGTSESYEQYF
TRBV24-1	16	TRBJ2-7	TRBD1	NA	TGTGCCACCAGTGATGGGACAGGAACAAACCTCTACGAGCAGTACTTC	CATSDGTGTNLYEQYF
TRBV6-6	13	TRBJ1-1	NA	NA	TGTGCCAGCAATCAGGGAATGAACACTGAAGCTTTCTTT	CASNQGMNTEAFF
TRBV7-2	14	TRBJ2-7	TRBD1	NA	TGTGCCAGCAGCTTGGGGCAGGGGGTCTACGAGCAGTACTTC	CASSLGQGVYEQYF
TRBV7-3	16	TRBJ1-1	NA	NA	TGTGCCAGCAGCTCACTGAACAGGGTCGTGAACACTGAAGCTTTCTTT	CASSSLNRVVNTEAFF
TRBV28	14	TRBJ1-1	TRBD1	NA	TGTGCCAGCAGCACCGGGACAGGGTACACTGAAGCTTTCTTT	CASSTGTGYTEAFF
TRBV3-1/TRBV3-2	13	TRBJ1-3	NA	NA	TGTGCCAGCAGCTCGTGGGTCGGAAACACCATATATTTT	CASSSWVGNTIYF